The 26 T cell receptor beta chains listed next were all sequenced from one sample in a study of shared clonotypes between healthy human individuals. The method was immunoSEQ multiplex PCR; TCRdb's version includes in-frame clones alone and lacks a portion of them. The table records a few million clones, over 90% of them present only once. Input material: naive CD4+ T cells from PBMCs. Subset reported: CD45RA+ positively selected. These receptors originate from a man aged 18-30 years in good health. Some clones in this sample may be carry-over from other donors' samples.

The gene calls are TRBV14 and TRBJ2-1; D is unresolved. The germline V gene has CDR1 SGHDN and CDR2 FVKESK. The ends were cut back, 6 bases at V and 0 bases at J, with 9 bases in the middle. CDR3 length equals 14 residues. CDR3 coding DNA: TGTGCCAGCAGGTCGGCAGGCTCCTACAATGAGCAGTTCTTC. Translation: CASRSAGSYNEQFF.

This chain connects TRBV7-2 to TRBJ2-5; D is perhaps TRBD1 (5 bases). The J call may not be correct, given that the DNA end is closer to TRBJ2-7. Germline V gene data show CDR1 as SGHTA and CDR2 as FQGNSA. This CDR3 contains 14 residues. This CDR3 reads CASSLVQGSYEQYF. The CDR3 DNA follows: TGTGCCAGCAGCTTAGTGCAGGGAAGCTACGAGCAGTACTTC.

The V and J genes are TRBV12-5 and TRBJ1-1, with 7 nucleotides matching TRBD1. CDR3 length: 16 amino acids. CDR1 and CDR2 (germline): LGHNT, FRNRAP. Trimming at V came to 1 base and at J to 4 bases, leaving 9 bases not matched to a gene. CDR3 loop: CASGLGPTGNRTEAFF. CDR3 nucleotide sequence: TGTGCTAGTGGTTTGGGGCCGACAGGGAACCGCACTGAAGCTTTCTTT.

The chain uses TRBV19 and TRBJ2-3, with TRBD2 identical over 9 bases. Looked up from germline, CDR1 is LNHDA and CDR2 is SQIVND (reference sequence). This CDR3 has 15 amino acids. Unmatched junction bases numbered 6, after V lost 6 bases and J lost 2 bases. CDR3 bases: TGTGCCAGTAGGACGACTAGCGGAACCACAGATACGCAGTATTTT. Translated: CASRTTSGTTDTQYF.

The CDR3 is CASSLILTGELFF. The CDR3 DNA is TGTGCCAGCTCACTAATATTGACCGGGGAGCTGTTTTTT. The chain carries TRBV18 and TRBJ2-2, with D uncertain. Germline CDR1 is KGHSH and CDR2 is LQKENI. The V end lost 4 bases, the J end lost 5 bases, and 8 bases lay between the germline ends. The CDR3 spans 13 residues.

The chain employs TRBV4-2 and TRBJ2-7; 7 positions agree with TRBD1. There are 14 residues in the CDR3. The V gene end was trimmed by 4 bases and the J gene end by 6 bases; junction bases not matched to a gene: 9. Germline CDR1 is LGHNA and CDR2 is YNFKEQ. The CDR3 here is CASSLKTGVSEQYF. The DNA of the CDR3 is TGTGCCAGCAGCCTAAAAACAGGGGTCTCCGAGCAGTACTTC.

A remark on this clone: Other DNA variants within this sample encode the same CDR3. This chain uses TRBV25-1 with TRBJ2-1, with 11 bases fitting TRBD2. With V trimmed by 6 bases and J by 3 bases, 1 base remained unmatched. The CDR3 length is 14 residues. Germline values: CDR1 MGHDK, CDR2 SYGVNS. The CDR3 DNA is TGTGCCAGCAGAACTAGCGGGAGCTACAATGAGCAGTTCTTC. Its translation: CASRTSGSYNEQFF.

A remark on this clone: The sample contains more than one DNA sequence encoding this CDR3. This chain uses TRBV5-1 with TRBJ2-3; no definite D call. This CDR3 spans 14 amino acids. The germline V gene encodes CDR1 SGHRS and CDR2 YFSETQ. Trimming cost V 0 bases and J 2 bases, with 7 bases left between them. Here the CDR3 DNA reads TGCGCCAGCAGCTTGGGTGGCAACACAGATACGCAGTATTTT. Amino acid sequence: CASSLGGNTDTQYF.

The chain joins TRBV5-1 to TRBJ2-1, with D maybe TRBD1 (5 bases). Per germline, CDR1 SGHRS and CDR2 YFSETQ. The CDR3 has 14 residues. Trimming removed 0 bases at V and 5 bases at J, with 9 bases between. CDR3 loop: CASSLEGQDNEQFF. CDR3 nucleotides: TGCGCCAGCAGCTTGGAAGGACAAGACAATGAGCAGTTCTTC.

The V gene is TRBV5-1, the J gene TRBJ2-5; D is perhaps TRBD2 (5 bases). CDR1 is SGHRS and CDR2 is YFSETQ in the germline V gene. The V end was cut by 4 bases, the J end by 5 bases, with 18 bases between. The CDR3 sequence is 15 residues long. In DNA, the CDR3 is TGCGCCAGCAGCGCTAACAAACCCTCGGGGGAGACCCAGTACTTC. It encodes CASSANKPSGETQYF.

The chain combines TRBV7-9 with TRBJ1-1; D might be TRBD1 (6 bases). CDR1 is SEHNR, CDR2 FQNEAQ, per germline (reference sequence). The CDR3 extends over 15 amino acids. V lost 5 bases and J lost 4, with 17 bases in between. CDR3 nucleotides: TGTGCCAGCAGCCCTAGGGGGGGCTCGTTCACTGAAGCTTTCTTT. This encodes CASSPRGGSFTEAFF.

V is TRBV7-9 and J is TRBJ2-1; 9 bases align to TRBD2. From germline, CDR1 is SEHNR and CDR2 FQNEAQ (reference sequence). Trimming at V came to 3 bases and at J to 6 bases, leaving 3 bases not matched to a gene. The CDR3 sequence is 14 residues long. CDR3 sequence: CASSFSGSGNEQFF. CDR3 nucleotides: TGTGCCAGCAGCTTTAGCGGGAGTGGCAATGAGCAGTTCTTC.

The rearrangement uses TRBV11-2 and TRBJ2-6; D gene unclear. This CDR3 has 13 residues. Germline V lookup: CDR1 SGHAT, CDR2 FQNNGV. V lost 6 bases and J lost 2, with 5 bases in between. CDR3 loop: CASREPGANVLTF. DNA for the CDR3: TGTGCCAGCAGGGAGCCTGGGGCCAACGTCCTGACTTTC.

This clone has just one count. V usage is TRBV9 and J usage is TRBJ2-3, with 7 bases identical to TRBD2. CDR3 length: 17 residues. The V gene's germline CDR1 is SGDLS and CDR2 YYNGEE. V shed 1 base and J 4 bases; nucleotides not matched to a gene: 12. The CDR3 nucleotides read TGTGCCAGCAGCGTACGAACGTCGAGTCGGGAGGCAGATACGCAGTATTTT. Protein: CASSVRTSSREADTQYF.

The chain recombines TRBV29-1 with TRBJ2-3; 12 positions agree with TRBD2. Germline CDR1 and CDR2: SQVTM and ANQGSEA. The CDR3 is made up of 15 amino acids. Unmatched junction bases numbered 7, after V lost 1 base and J lost 8 bases. The CDR3 DNA reads TGCAGCGTTGAAGCAACTAGCGGGAGGAGGGGTACGCAGTATTTT. This codes for CSVEATSGRRGTQYF.

The chain recombines TRBV27 with TRBJ2-7; 8 positions agree with TRBD1. The germline V gene encodes CDR1 MNHEY and CDR2 SMNVEV (reference sequence). This CDR3 region has 15 residues. The V gene end was trimmed by 3 bases and the J gene end by 2 bases; junction bases not matched to a gene: 6. DNA for the CDR3: TGTGCCAGCAGTTTGACAGGGGAAGTAACCTACGAGCAGTACTTC. Protein product: CASSLTGEVTYEQYF.

This sequence joins TRBV27 and TRBJ2-7; TRBD1 is a possible D gene (5 bases). The CDR3 is made up of 13 amino acids. Trimming stripped 4 bases from V and 7 bases from J, with 14 bases between. Germline V gene sequence: CDR1 MNHEY, CDR2 SMNVEV (reference sequence). Here the CDR3 reads CASSSGFGSEQYF. The CDR3 coding sequence is TGTGCCAGCAGTTCAGGGTTTGGCTCTGAGCAGTACTTC.

Worth noting for this clone: This same CDR3 is encoded by further DNA sequences in the sample. The chain combines TRBV28 with TRBJ1-2; no reliable D call. The V end was cut by 4 bases, the J end by 2 bases, with 8 bases between. The V gene's germline CDR1 is MDHEN and CDR2 SYDVKM. This CDR3 has 13 amino acids. The CDR3 loop reads CASSSGTNYGYTF. The CDR3 nucleotides are TGTGCCAGCAGTTCGGGCACAAACTATGGCTACACCTTC.

The genes are TRBV5-4 and TRBJ2-1; 7 nucleotides align to TRBD2. CDR3 length: 15 residues. Germline V gene sequence: CDR1 SGHNT, CDR2 YYREEE (reference sequence). V shed 3 bases, J shed 6 bases, and the junction held 9 bases outside the gene matches. CDR3 sequence: CASSSPAGLGNEQFF. CDR3 DNA: TGTGCCAGCAGCTCCCCAGCGGGACTCGGCAATGAGCAGTTCTTC.

V is TRBV5-4 and J is TRBJ1-2, with a possible D match to TRBD1 (5 bases). CDR1 and CDR2 from the germline V gene are SGHNT and YYREEE (reference sequence). CDR3 length: 14 residues. Trimming shortened V by 2 bases and J by 3 bases, and 11 bases separated the two germline ends. This CDR3 is CASSLQDRDYGYTF. CDR3 nucleotides: TGTGCCAGCAGCTTACAGGACCGAGACTATGGCTACACCTTC.

The rearrangement links TRBV5-6 to TRBJ2-7; TRBD2 matches at 16 bases. Germline loops: CDR1 SGHDT, CDR2 YYEEEE. The CDR3 loop spans 15 amino acids. V was clipped by 4 bases and J by 4 bases; unmatched bases: 2. The chain's CDR3 is CASSRGLAGGYEQYF. The CDR3 coding sequence is TGTGCCAGCAGCAGGGGACTAGCGGGAGGGTACGAGCAGTACTTC.

V usage is TRBV10-3 and J usage is TRBJ2-7, with TRBD1 identical over 8 bases. This CDR3 has 13 residues. Trimming at V came to 9 bases and at J to 5 bases, leaving 9 bases not matched to a gene. Looked up from germline, CDR1 is ENHRY and CDR2 is SYGVKD. CDR3 sequence: CAMSGGQGDEQYF. The CDR3 nucleotides read TGTGCCATGTCCGGCGGACAGGGAGACGAGCAGTACTTC.

The genes are TRBV2 and TRBJ2-7; TRBD1 is a possible D gene (6 bases). CDR1 is SNHLY and CDR2 is FYNNEI in the germline V gene. This CDR3 is 15 amino acids long. Trimming stripped 5 bases from V and 2 bases from J, with 16 bases between. CDR3 in DNA: TGTGCCAGCAGTTTTTCGGGACATAAGACCTACGAGCAGTACTTC. It encodes CASSFSGHKTYEQYF.

The chain carries TRBV11-2 and TRBJ2-7; 7 bases line up with TRBD1. The CDR3 runs to 14 residues. J lost 5 bases, V lost 4 bases, and 8 bases had no gene match. Germline CDR1 reads SGHAT; CDR2 reads FQNNGV. CDR3 amino acids: CASSSQTGSDEQYF. Here the CDR3 DNA reads TGTGCCAGCAGCTCCCAGACAGGGTCTGACGAGCAGTACTTC.

The chain joins TRBV6-1 to TRBJ1-1; the match to TRBD1 covers 7 bases. Germline CDR1 reads MNHNS; CDR2 reads SASEGT. With V trimmed by 4 bases and J by 1 base, 6 bases remained unmatched. This CDR3 comprises 15 residues. The CDR3 region is CASSATEGANTEAFF. In DNA, the CDR3 is TGTGCCAGCAGTGCCACTGAGGGGGCGAACACTGAAGCTTTCTTT.

This clone was recorded only once. The chain joins TRBV25-1 to TRBJ2-5; D is tentatively TRBD1 or TRBD2 (6 bases each). Germline assignment: CDR1 MGHDK and CDR2 SYGVNS. The V gene lost 0 bases and the J gene lost 4 bases, with 12 bases spanning the gap. The CDR3 loop spans 15 amino acids. The CDR3 sequence is CASSEYLGGLETQYF. In DNA, the CDR3 is TGTGCCAGCAGTGAATATCTCGGGGGCTTAGAGACCCAGTACTTC.